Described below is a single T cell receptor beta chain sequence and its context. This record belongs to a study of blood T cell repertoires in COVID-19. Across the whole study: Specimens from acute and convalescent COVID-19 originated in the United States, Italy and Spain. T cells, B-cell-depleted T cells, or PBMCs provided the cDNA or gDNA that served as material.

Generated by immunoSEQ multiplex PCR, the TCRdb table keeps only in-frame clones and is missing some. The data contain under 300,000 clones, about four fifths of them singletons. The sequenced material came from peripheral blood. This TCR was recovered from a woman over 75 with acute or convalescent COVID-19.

The CDR3 protein is CASSQSRVGEQFF. The CDR3, as DNA: TGTGCCAGCAGCCAATCGAGGGTTGGGGAGCAGTTCTTC. The V call is TRBV16, the J call TRBJ2-1, with a weak D call TRBD2 (5 bases). Per germline, CDR1 KGHSY and CDR2 FQNENV. Deletions cut 0 bases from V and 10 bases from J, with 10 bases between. This CDR3 is built from 13 residues.